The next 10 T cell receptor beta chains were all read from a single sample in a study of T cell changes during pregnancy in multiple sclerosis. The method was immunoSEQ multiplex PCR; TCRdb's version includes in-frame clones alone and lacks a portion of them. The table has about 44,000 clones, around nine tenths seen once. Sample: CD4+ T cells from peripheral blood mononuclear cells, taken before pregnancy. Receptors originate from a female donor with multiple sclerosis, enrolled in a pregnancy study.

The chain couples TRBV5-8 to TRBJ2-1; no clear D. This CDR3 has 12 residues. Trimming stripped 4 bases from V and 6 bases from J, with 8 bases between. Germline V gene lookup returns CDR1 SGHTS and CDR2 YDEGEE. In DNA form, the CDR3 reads TGTGCCAGCAGCCCGACTGGCAATGAGCAGTTCTTC. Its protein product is CASSPTGNEQFF.

CDR3 sequence reads: CASSLRGDTQYF. CDR3 nucleotide sequence: TGTGCCAGCAGTTTGAGGGGGGATACGCAGTATTTT. The chain recombines TRBV6-6 with TRBJ2-3; weak D call: TRBD1 (6 bases). V lost 4 bases and J 6 bases, leaving 8 bases between the germline ends. The germline gives CDR1 MNHNY, CDR2 SVGAGI (reference sequence). The CDR3 spans 12 residues.

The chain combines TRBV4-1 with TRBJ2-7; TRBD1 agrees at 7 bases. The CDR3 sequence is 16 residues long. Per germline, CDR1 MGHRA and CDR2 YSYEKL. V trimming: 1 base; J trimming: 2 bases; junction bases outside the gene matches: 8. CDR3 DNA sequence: TGCGCCAGCAGCCAAGGGATCACGAGGGGGCCCTACGAGCAGTACTTC. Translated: CASSQGITRGPYEQYF.

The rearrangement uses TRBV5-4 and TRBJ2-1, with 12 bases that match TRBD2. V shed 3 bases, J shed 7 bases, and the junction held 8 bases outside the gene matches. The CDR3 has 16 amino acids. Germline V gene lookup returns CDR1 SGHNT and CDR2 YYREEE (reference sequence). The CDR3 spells CASSSPSGGVSNEQFF. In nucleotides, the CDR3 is TGTGCCAGCAGCTCACCTAGCGGGGGGGTCTCGAATGAGCAGTTCTTC.

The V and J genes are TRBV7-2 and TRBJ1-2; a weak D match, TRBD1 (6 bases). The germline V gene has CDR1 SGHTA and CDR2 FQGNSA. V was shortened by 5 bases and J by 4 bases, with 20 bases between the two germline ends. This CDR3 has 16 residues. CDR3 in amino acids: CASSLRPTGFSYGYTF. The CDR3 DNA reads TGTGCCAGCAGCCTTCGGCCGACAGGATTCAGCTATGGCTACACCTTC.

CDR3 sequence reads: CASSQDITGWENTEAFF. The CDR3 region has the DNA TGCGCCAGCAGCCAAGACATTACAGGGTGGGAGAACACTGAAGCTTTCTTT. V usage is TRBV4-1 and J usage is TRBJ1-1; a weak D match, TRBD1 (6 bases). Germline-derived CDR1 and CDR2 are MGHRA and YSYEKL. This CDR3 is 17 amino acids long. Trimming pared 0 bases from V and 1 base from J, leaving 15 bases between.

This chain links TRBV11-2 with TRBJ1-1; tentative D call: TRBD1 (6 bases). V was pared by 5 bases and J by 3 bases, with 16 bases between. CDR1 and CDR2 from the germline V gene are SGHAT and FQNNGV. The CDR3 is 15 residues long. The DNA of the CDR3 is TGTGCCAGCAGCAATCCTCGGGGGGCGGACACTGAAGCTTTCTTT. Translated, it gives CASSNPRGADTEAFF.

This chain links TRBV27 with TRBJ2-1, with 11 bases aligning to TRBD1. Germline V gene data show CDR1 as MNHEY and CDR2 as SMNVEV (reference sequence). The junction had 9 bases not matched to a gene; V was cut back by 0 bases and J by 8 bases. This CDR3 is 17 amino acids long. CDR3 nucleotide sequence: TGTGCCAGCAGTTTATCAGGTGTGGACAGGGGGCGATATGAGCAGTTCTTC. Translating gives CASSLSGVDRGRYEQFF.

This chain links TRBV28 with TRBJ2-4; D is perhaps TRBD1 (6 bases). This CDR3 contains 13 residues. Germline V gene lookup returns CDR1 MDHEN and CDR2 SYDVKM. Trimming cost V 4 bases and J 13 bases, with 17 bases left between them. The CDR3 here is CASSSLGQIFQYF. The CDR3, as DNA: TGTGCCAGCAGTTCTCTTGGACAGATCTTCCAGTACTTC.

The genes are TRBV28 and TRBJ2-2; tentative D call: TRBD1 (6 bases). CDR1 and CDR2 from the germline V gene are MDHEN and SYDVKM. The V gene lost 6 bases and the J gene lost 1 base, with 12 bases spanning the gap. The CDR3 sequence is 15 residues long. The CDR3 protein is CASRPRTENTGELFF. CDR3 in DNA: TGTGCCAGCAGACCTCGGACAGAGAACACCGGGGAGCTGTTTTTT.